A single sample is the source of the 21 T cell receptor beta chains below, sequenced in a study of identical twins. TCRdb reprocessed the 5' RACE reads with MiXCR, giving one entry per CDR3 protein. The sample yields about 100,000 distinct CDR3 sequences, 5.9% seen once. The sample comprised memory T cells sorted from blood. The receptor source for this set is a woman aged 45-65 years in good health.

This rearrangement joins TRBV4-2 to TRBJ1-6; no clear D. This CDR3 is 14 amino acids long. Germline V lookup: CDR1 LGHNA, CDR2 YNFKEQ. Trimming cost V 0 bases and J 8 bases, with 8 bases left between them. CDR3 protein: CASSQDPRDSPLHF. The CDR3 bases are TGTGCCAGCAGCCAAGATCCGAGGGATTCACCCCTCCACTTT.

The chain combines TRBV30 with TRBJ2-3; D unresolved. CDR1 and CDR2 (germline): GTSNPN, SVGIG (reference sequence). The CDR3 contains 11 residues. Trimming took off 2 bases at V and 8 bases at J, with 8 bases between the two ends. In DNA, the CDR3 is TGTGCCTGGAGTACGCAGCCTACGCAGTATTTT. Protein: CAWSTQPTQYF.

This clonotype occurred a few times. The CDR3 DNA sequence: TGTGCCAGCAGTTTATGGTCGGGGGGGGCCTACGAGCAGTACTTC. Translated, it gives CASSLWSGGAYEQYF. V usage is TRBV28 and J usage is TRBJ2-7; 8 bases agree with TRBD2. The length of the CDR3 is 15 residues. The junction had 3 bases not matched to a gene; V was cut back by 0 bases and J by 2 bases. Germline assignment: CDR1 MDHEN and CDR2 SYDVKM.

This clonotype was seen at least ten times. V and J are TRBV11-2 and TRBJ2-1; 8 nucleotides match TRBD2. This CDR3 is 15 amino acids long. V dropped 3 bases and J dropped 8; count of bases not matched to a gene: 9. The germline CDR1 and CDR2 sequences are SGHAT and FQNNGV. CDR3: CASSLRLAIRDEQFF. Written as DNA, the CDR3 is TGTGCCAGCAGCTTGAGACTAGCGATTCGGGATGAGCAGTTCTTC.

This CDR3 reads CASSLPGAQDEQFF. The CDR3 DNA reads as TGTGCCAGCAGCTTGCCGGGGGCGCAAGATGAGCAGTTCTTC. This sequence joins TRBV5-6 and TRBJ2-1; D may correspond to TRBD1 or TRBD2 (6 bases each). V was clipped by 1 base and J by 8 bases, with 13 bases between them. The CDR3 consists of 14 residues. The germline CDR1 and CDR2 sequences are SGHDT and YYEEEE.

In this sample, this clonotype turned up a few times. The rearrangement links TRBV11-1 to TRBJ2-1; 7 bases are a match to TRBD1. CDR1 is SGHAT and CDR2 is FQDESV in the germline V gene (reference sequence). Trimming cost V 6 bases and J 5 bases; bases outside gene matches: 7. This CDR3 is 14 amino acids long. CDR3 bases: TGTGCCAGCAGTTCGACAGGGAATCACAATGAGCAGTTCTTC. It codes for CASSSTGNHNEQFF.

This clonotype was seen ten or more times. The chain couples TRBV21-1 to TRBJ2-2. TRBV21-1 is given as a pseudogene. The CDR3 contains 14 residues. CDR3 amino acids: CASSRKPLTGELFF. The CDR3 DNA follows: TGTGCCAGCAGCAGAAAACCTCTCACCGGGGAGCTGTTTTTT.

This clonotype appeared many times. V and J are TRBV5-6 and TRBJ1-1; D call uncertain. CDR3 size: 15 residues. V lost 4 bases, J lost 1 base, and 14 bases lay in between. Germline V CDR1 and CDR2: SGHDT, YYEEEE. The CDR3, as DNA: TGTGCCAGCAGCCCTTGGGGTAGGCCGAACACTGAAGCTTTCTTT. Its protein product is CASSPWGRPNTEAFF.

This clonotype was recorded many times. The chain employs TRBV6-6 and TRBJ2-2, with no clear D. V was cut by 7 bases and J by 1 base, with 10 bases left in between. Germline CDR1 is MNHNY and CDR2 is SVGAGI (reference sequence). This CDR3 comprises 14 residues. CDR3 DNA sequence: TGTGCCAGCACATACAACCTGAACACCGGGGAGCTGTTTTTT. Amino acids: CASTYNLNTGELFF.

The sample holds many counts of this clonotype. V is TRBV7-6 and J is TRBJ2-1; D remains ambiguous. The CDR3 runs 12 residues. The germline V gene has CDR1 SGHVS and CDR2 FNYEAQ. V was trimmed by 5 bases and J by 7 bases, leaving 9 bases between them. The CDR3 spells CASSHPKNEQFF. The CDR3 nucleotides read TGTGCCAGCAGCCACCCGAAGAATGAGCAGTTCTTC.

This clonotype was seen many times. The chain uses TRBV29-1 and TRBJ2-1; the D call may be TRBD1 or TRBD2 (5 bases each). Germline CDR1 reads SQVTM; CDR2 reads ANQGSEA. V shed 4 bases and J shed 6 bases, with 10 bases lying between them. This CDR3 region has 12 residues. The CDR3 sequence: CSVGPGTNEQFF. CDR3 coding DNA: TGCAGCGTTGGGCCCGGGACCAATGAGCAGTTCTTC.

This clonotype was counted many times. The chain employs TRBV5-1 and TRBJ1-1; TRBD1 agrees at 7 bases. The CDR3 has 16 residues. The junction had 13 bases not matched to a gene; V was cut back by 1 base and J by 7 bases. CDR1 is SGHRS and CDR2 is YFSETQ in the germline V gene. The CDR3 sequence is CASSLTSLTGPGEAFF. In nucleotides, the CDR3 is TGCGCCAGCAGCTTGACATCCTTGACAGGGCCGGGTGAAGCTTTCTTT.

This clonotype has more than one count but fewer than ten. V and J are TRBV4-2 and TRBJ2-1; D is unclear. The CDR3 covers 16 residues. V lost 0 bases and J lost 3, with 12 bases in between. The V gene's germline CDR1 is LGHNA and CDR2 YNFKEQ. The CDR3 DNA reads TGTGCCAGCAGCCAAGATTCCGGTGGGATCTACAATGAGCAGTTCTTC. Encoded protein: CASSQDSGGIYNEQFF.

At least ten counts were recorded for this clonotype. Here the CDR3 DNA reads TGTGCCAGCAGCCAAACCTCTGGACTAGTCCAAGAGACCCAGTACTTC. As protein: CASSQTSGLVQETQYF. The rearrangement joins TRBV4-2 to TRBJ2-5, with TRBD2 matching over 7 bases. The CDR3 has 16 residues. After removal of 2 bases from V and 1 base from J, the junction contained 7 bases not matched to a gene. Germline CDR1 reads LGHNA; CDR2 reads YNFKEQ.

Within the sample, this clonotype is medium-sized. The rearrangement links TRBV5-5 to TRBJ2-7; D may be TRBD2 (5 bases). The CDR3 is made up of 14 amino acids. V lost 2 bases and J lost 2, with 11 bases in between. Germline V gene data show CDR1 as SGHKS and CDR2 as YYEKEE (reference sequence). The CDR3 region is CASSLIEGPYEQYV. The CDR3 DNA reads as TGTGCCAGCAGCTTAATCGAGGGTCCCTACGAGCAGTACGTC.

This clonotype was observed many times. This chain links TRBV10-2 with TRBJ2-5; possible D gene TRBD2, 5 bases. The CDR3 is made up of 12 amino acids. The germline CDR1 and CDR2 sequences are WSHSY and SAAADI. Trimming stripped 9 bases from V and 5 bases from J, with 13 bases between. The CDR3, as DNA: TGCGCCAGTGAGGACGGCGGGGAGACCCAGTACTTC. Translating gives CASEDGGETQYF.

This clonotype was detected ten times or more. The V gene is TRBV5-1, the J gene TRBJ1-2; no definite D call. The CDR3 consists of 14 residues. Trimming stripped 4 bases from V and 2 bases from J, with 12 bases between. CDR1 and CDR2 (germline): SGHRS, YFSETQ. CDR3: CASSLGFGNYGYTF. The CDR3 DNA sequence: TGCGCCAGCAGCCTAGGGTTTGGAAACTATGGCTACACCTTC.

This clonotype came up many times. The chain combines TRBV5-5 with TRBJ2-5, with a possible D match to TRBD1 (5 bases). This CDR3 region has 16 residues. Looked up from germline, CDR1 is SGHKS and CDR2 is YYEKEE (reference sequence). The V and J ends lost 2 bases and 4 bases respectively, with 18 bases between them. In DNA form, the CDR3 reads TGTGCCAGCAGCTTAAAAGGAGACAGTCTGGGAGAGACCCAGTACTTC. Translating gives CASSLKGDSLGETQYF. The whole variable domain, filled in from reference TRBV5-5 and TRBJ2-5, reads DAGVTQSPTHLIKTRGQQVTLRCSPISGHKSVSWYQQVLGQGPQFIFQYYEKEERGRGNFPDRFSARQFPNYSSELNVNALLLGDSALYLCASSLKGDSLGETQYFGPGTRLLVL.

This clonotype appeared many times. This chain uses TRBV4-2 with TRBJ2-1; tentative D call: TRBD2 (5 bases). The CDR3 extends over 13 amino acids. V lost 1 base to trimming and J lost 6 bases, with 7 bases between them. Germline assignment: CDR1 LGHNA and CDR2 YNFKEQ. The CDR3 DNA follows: TGTGCCAGCAGCCAAGCCGAGGGCAATGAGCAGTTCTTC. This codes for CASSQAEGNEQFF.

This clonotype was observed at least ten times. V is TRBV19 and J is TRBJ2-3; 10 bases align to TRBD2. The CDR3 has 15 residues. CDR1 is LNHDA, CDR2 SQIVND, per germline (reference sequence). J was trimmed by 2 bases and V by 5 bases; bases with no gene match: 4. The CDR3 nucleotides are TGTGCCAGTAGTCGGACTAGCGGCTTCACAGATACGCAGTATTTT. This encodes CASSRTSGFTDTQYF.

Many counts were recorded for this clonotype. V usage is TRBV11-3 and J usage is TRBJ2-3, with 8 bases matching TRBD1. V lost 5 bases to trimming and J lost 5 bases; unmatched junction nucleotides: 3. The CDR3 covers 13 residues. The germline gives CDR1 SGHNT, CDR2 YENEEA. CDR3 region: CASSRDRLDTQYF. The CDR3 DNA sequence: TGTGCCAGCAGCCGGGACAGGTTAGATACGCAGTATTTT.